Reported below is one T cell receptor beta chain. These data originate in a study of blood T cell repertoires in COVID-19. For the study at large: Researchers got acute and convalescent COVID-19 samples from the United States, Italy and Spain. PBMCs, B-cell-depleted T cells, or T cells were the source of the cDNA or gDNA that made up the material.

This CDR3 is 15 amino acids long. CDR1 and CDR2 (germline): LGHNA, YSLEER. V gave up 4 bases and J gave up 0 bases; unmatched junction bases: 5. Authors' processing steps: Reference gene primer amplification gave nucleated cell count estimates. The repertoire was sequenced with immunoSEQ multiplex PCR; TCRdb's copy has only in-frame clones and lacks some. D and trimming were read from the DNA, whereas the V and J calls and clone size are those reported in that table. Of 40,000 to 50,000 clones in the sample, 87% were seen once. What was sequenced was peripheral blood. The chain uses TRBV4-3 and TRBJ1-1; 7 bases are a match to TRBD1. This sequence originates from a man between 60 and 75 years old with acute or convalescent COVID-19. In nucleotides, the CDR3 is TGCGCCAGCAGCCCTGGGACAGAATTGAACACTGAAGCTTTCTTT. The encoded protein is CASSPGTELNTEAFF.